A single sample is the source of the 19 T cell receptor beta chains below, sequenced in a study of T cell clonotyping in hematopoietic cell transplantation. Measured with immunoSEQ multiplex PCR; TCRdb has only the in-frame clones, and not every one. The data contain about 36,000 clones, 80% to 90% of them seen just once; the ten biggest clones take up roughly 2%. The specimen sequenced was peripheral blood mononuclear cells. These receptors came from a woman in her forties in good health. Some clones in this sample may be carry-over from other donors' samples.

The chain employs TRBV30 and TRBJ1-2; D is unresolved. CDR1 and CDR2 from the germline V gene are GTSNPN and SVGIG (reference sequence). V lost 6 bases and J 8 bases, leaving 16 bases between the germline ends. The CDR3 is 12 amino acids. The CDR3 DNA is TGTGCCTGTAGGACGGCCGCCTTAGGCTACACCTTC. Translated, it gives CACRTAALGYTF.

J is TRBJ2-2 and V is TRBV19, with TRBD2 matching over 7 bases. This CDR3 is 16 amino acids long. Germline-derived CDR1 and CDR2 are LNHDA and SQIVND (reference sequence). V shed 9 bases, J shed 5 bases, and the junction held 15 bases outside the gene matches. The CDR3 protein is CASHHYSGIGTGELFF. CDR3 bases: TGTGCCAGCCATCATTACAGCGGGATCGGGACCGGGGAGCTGTTTTTT.

This clone was counted once. The V gene is TRBV4-3, the J gene TRBJ2-2; D not certain. V lost 4 bases, J lost 8 bases, and 14 bases lay in between. The CDR3 sequence is 14 residues long. Germline CDR1 LGHNA, CDR2 YSLEER. The CDR3 reads CASSPSRSSGELFF. Here the CDR3 DNA reads TGCGCCAGCAGCCCGAGCAGAAGTTCAGGGGAGCTGTTTTTT.

The chain couples TRBV28 to TRBJ1-5, with D uncertain. CDR1 and CDR2 (germline): MDHEN, SYDVKM. The germline V and J ends were trimmed by 6 bases and 0 bases, with 18 bases remaining between them. The CDR3 runs to 17 residues. The chain's CDR3 is CASSPGGRSSSNQPQHF. The DNA of the CDR3 is TGTGCCAGCAGCCCCGGTGGGAGAAGCTCTAGCAATCAGCCCCAGCATTTT.

The chain uses TRBV6-4 and TRBJ2-7; D is undetermined. With 8 bases removed from V and 4 bases from J, the gap between germline ends came to 12 bases. Germline values: CDR1 MRHNA, CDR2 SNTAGT. CDR3 length: 12 residues. The CDR3 loop reads CASLAPSYEQYF. In DNA form, the CDR3 reads TGTGCCAGCTTGGCCCCCTCTTACGAGCAGTACTTC.

The chain couples TRBV2 to TRBJ2-7; 8 positions match TRBD2. Germline-derived CDR1 and CDR2 are SNHLY and FYNNEI. J was trimmed by 0 bases and V by 5 bases; bases with no gene match: 6. This CDR3 is 15 amino acids long. CDR3 DNA: TGTGCCAGCAGTCTTAGCGGGACGAGCTCCTACGAGCAGTACTTC. Translation gives CASSLSGTSSYEQYF.

The V and J genes are TRBV4-1 and TRBJ1-5, with unresolved D. CDR1 and CDR2 (germline): MGHRA, YSYEKL. CDR3 length equals 15 residues. V lost 2 bases, J lost 4 bases, and 12 bases lay in between. The CDR3 bases are TGCGCCAGCAGCCAATCCGCCGGGTTAAATCAGCCCCAGCATTTT. This translates into CASSQSAGLNQPQHF.

The chain is built from TRBV7-2 and TRBJ2-7, with D maybe TRBD2 (5 bases). The CDR3 contains 17 residues. V lost 0 bases and J 0 bases, leaving 15 bases between the germline ends. Looked up from germline, CDR1 is SGHTA and CDR2 is FQGNSA. The CDR3 sequence: CASSLASGSGSSYEQYF. In DNA form, the CDR3 reads TGTGCCAGCAGCTTAGCTAGTGGAAGCGGCAGCTCCTACGAGCAGTACTTC.

V gene TRBV7-2 combines with J gene TRBJ2-5; 8 bases agree with TRBD2. Germline CDR1 SGHTA, CDR2 FQGNSA. The CDR3 runs 16 residues. The junction had 9 bases not matched to a gene; V was cut back by 5 bases and J by 1 base. CDR3 nucleotides: TGTGCCAGCAGCCCGCAAGCGGGAGCCCTCCAAGAGACCCAGTACTTC. Its translation is CASSPQAGALQETQYF. The whole variable domain, remainder taken from reference TRBV7-2 and TRBJ2-5, is GAGVSQSPSNKVTEKGKDVELRCDPISGHTALYWYRQSLGQGLEFLIYFQGNSAPDKSGLPSDRFSAERTGGSVSTLTIQRTQQEDSAVYLCASSPQAGALQETQYFGPGTRLLVL.

J is TRBJ1-1 and V is TRBV7-5. TRBV7-5 is listed as a pseudogene. The CDR3 extends over 15 amino acids. CDR3 sequence (DNA): TGTGCCAGAAGCCGGAAAAGGGAGATGAACACTGAAGCTTTCTTT. Translated, it gives CARSRKREMNTEAFF.

Regarding this clone: The same CDR3 is also encoded by other DNA sequences in this sample. V is TRBV30 and J is TRBJ1-2; D is unresolved. The CDR3 consists of 13 residues. Trimming shortened V by 1 base and J by 4 bases, and 10 bases separated the two germline ends. Germline assignment: CDR1 GTSNPN and CDR2 SVGIG (reference sequence). The CDR3 coding sequence is TGTGCCTGGAGTGAGCGGGGTGGCTATGGCTACACCTTC. Residues: CAWSERGGYGYTF.

This chain links TRBV2 with TRBJ1-3; no firm D call. This CDR3 comprises 15 residues. CDR1 SNHLY and CDR2 FYNNEI come from the germline V gene. The V end lost 6 bases, the J end lost 4 bases, and 16 bases lay between the germline ends. The CDR3 protein is CASRTRGEVGNTIYF. In DNA, the CDR3 is TGTGCCAGCAGGACTCGGGGTGAGGTCGGAAACACCATATATTTT. Full variable domain (outside the CDR3, taken from reference TRBV2 and TRBJ1-3): EPEVTQTPSHQVTQMGQEVILRCVPISNHLYFYWYRQILGQKVEFLVSFYNNEISEKSEIFDDQFSVERPDGSNFTLKIRSTKLEDSAMYFCASRTRGEVGNTIYFGEGSWLTVV.

This chain uses TRBV4-1 with TRBJ2-7, with 8 nucleotides matching TRBD2. V lost 0 bases, J lost 8 bases, and 15 bases stayed unmatched. Germline V lookup: CDR1 MGHRA, CDR2 YSYEKL. The CDR3 sequence is 17 residues long. In nucleotides, the CDR3 is TGCGCCAGCAGCCAAGATTCGGGGGGGGGTACTAGCGCCAAGCAGTACTTC. It codes for CASSQDSGGGTSAKQYF.

This clone was picked up one time. V usage is TRBV4-2 and J usage is TRBJ2-7, with D possibly matching TRBD2 (5 bases). Trimming took off 1 base at V and 2 bases at J, with 12 bases between the two ends. CDR1 and CDR2 from the germline V gene are LGHNA and YNFKEQ. The CDR3 sequence is 15 residues long. The CDR3 nucleotides read TGTGCCAGCAGCCAAGGTGCGGGTTCTACCTACGAGCAGTACTTC. Protein product: CASSQGAGSTYEQYF.

This sequence joins TRBV7-9 and TRBJ2-1; perhaps TRBD2 as D (5 bases). Germline CDR1 reads SEHNR; CDR2 reads FQNEAQ (reference sequence). The V and J ends lost 5 bases and 0 bases respectively, with 14 bases between them. The CDR3 extends over 16 amino acids. This CDR3 reads CASSPRTGSSYNEQFF. The CDR3 DNA reads as TGTGCCAGCAGCCCGAGAACGGGGAGCTCCTACAATGAGCAGTTCTTC.

The chain recombines TRBV14 with TRBJ1-1; D remains unclear. The CDR3 has 13 residues. Germline V gene data show CDR1 as SGHDN and CDR2 as FVKESK. Trimming took off 4 bases at V and 0 bases at J, with 6 bases between the two ends. This CDR3 reads CASSRSLNTEAFF. The CDR3 DNA reads TGTGCCAGCAGCCGTAGCCTGAACACTGAAGCTTTCTTT.

This clone was seen a single time. Other DNA sequences in this sample translate to the same CDR3. The chain recombines TRBV11-2 with TRBJ2-7; 11 bases map to TRBD2. V was clipped by 5 bases and J by 3 bases; unmatched bases: 6. The CDR3 extends over 15 amino acids. CDR1 is SGHAT and CDR2 is FQNNGV in the germline V gene. The CDR3 reads CASSLAGGTHYEQYF. The CDR3 nucleotides are TGTGCCAGCAGCCTAGCGGGAGGTACCCACTACGAGCAGTACTTC.

This rearrangement joins TRBV5-1 to TRBJ2-3; D is tentatively TRBD1 or TRBD2 (5 bases each). The germline gives CDR1 SGHRS, CDR2 YFSETQ. The CDR3 is made up of 17 amino acids. The V end was cut by 2 bases, the J end by 4 bases, with 20 bases between. The CDR3 sequence is CASSFSPGLENPDTQYF. CDR3 DNA sequence: TGCGCCAGCAGCTTCTCTCCGGGGCTGGAAAACCCAGATACGCAGTATTTT.

The V gene is TRBV5-1, the J gene TRBJ2-5, with D tentatively TRBD1 (6 bases). With 0 bases removed from V and 2 bases from J, the gap between germline ends came to 8 bases. Germline V gene sequence: CDR1 SGHRS, CDR2 YFSETQ. The CDR3 is 14 amino acids. The CDR3 nucleotides are TGCGCCAGCAGCTTGGGGACAGATCAAGAGACCCAGTACTTC. Its protein product is CASSLGTDQETQYF.